This T cell receptor (beta chain) was sequenced during a study of response to subunit inactivated influenza vaccine (dated by TCRdb to 2016 to 2019). Background on the whole study: Deep quantitative T cell receptor repertoire profiling was used in the study to track responses to a trivalent subunit inactivated influenza vaccine. Study-wide conclusions, independent of this receptor: The authors proposed that each seasonal influenza vaccination may bring in only a limited number of new T cells.

Library creation used RT-PCR. Sequencer: Illumina HiSeq 2500. The public reads were reprocessed in TCRdb via fastp at Q25 and MiXCR, keeping in-frame beta chains. Each CDR3 protein gets just one entry, which takes the most common genes and DNA from the rows behind it. The sample table contains about 780,000 distinct CDR3 sequences; only one count was recorded for approximately 18% of them. Roughly 11% of the sample lies in the top ten. With regard to this clonotype: Its binding antigen is unknown. Base qualities are missing; no much larger clone stands one base away.

Relative to germline, V is missing 4 bases and J is missing 0 bases, with 8 bases of the junction outside any gene match. Counted from cysteine to phenylalanine, this CDR3 has 16 amino acids. Just the 48-base CDR3 DNA is kept, in frame starting at base 1. CDR1 and CDR2 are read off the germline V gene as SGHRS and YFSETQ. Sequenced material: PBMCs from blood, taken 4 to 6 days after vaccination. This clonotype was sampled from a man in his fifties or sixties who received an inactivated influenza vaccine. Donor details come from another sample of the same person, matched by shared clones. The chain was built from TRBV5-1 and TRBJ1-2; 8 junctional bases match TRBD1. Here the CDR3 is given as CASSGGTGPTNYGYTF. The sequenced DNA: TGCGCCAGCAGCGGGGGGACAGGCCCGACTAACTATGGCTACACCTTC.